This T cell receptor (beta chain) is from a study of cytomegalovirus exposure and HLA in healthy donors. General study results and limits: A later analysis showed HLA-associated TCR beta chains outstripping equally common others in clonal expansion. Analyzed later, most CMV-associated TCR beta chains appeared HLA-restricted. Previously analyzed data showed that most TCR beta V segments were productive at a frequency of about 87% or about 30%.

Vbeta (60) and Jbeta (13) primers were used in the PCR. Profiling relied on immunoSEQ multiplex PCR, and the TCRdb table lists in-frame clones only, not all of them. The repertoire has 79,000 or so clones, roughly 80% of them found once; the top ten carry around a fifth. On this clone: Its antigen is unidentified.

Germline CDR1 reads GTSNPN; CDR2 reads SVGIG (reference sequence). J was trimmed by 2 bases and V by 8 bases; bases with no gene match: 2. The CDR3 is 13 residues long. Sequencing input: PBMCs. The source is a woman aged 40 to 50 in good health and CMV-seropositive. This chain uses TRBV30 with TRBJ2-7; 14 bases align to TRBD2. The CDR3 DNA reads TGTGCCCTGGGACTAGCGGGAGCCTACGAGCAGTACTTC. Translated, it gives CALGLAGAYEQYF.